The clone carrying this T cell receptor (beta chain) came up many times. The target antigen is unknown. Via MiXCR, TCRdb re-called the 5' RACE reads, giving one row per CDR3 protein. The data show 25,000 to 35,000 distinct CDR3 sequences, with about 5.3% seen just once and approximately 1.7% held by the top ten. This sample is part of a study of CD8 T cells in ankylosing spondylitis. Study-wide points: The study identified a TCR beta motif of fewer than 10 highly homologous variants that appeared characteristic of ankylosing spondylitis blood.

The germline V gene encodes CDR1 SGDLS and CDR2 YYNGEE. CDR3 length equals 17 residues. The V segment lost 0 bases and the J segment 2 bases; nucleotides outside the gene matches: 6. This chain uses TRBV9 with TRBJ2-3; 10 bases agree with TRBD2. Sequencing input: blood, either unsorted or a sorted T cell fraction (not recorded which). The clonotype comes from a female donor with ankylosing spondylitis or in good health (not recorded which). The CDR3 nucleotides read TGTGCCAGCAGCGTAGACCCTAGCGGGAGAGTCACAGATACGCAGTATTTT. This encodes CASSVDPSGRVTDTQYF.